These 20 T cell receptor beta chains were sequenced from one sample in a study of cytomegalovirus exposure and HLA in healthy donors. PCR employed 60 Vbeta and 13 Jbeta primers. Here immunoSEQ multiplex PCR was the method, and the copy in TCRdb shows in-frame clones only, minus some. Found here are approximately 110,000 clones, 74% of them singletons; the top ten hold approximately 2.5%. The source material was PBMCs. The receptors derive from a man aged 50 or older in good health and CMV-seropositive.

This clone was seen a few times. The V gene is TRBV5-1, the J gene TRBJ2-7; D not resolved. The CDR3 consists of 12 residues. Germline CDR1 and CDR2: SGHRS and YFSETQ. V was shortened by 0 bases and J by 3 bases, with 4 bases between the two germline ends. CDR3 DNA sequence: TGCGCCAGCAGCTTGGACGGCTACGAGCAGTACTTC. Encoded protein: CASSLDGYEQYF.

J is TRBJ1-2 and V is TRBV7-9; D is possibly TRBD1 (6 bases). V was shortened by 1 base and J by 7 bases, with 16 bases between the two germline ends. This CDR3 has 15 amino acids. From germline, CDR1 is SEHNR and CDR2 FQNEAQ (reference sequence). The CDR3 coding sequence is TGTGCCAGCAGCTTAGGTGGGGGCAGGGATCGTGGCTACACCTTC. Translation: CASSLGGGRDRGYTF.

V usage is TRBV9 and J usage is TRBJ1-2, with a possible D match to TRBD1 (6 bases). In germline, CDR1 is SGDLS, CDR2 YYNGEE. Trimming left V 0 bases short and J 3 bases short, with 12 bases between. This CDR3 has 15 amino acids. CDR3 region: CASSVDAGADYGYTF. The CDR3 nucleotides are TGTGCCAGCAGCGTAGACGCAGGGGCGGACTATGGCTACACCTTC.

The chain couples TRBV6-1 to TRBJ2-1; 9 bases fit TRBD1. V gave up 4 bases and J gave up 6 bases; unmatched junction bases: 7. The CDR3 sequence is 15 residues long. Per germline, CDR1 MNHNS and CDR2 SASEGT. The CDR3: CASSGRDRVFNEQFF. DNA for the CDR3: TGTGCCAGCAGTGGCCGGGACAGGGTCTTCAATGAGCAGTTCTTC.

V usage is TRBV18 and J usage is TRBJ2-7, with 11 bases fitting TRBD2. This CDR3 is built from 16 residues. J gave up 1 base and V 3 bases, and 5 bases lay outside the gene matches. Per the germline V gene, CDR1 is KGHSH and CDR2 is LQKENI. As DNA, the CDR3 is TGTGCCAGCTCACCCATTCTAGCGGGAGGTTCCTACGAGCAGTACTTC. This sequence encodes CASSPILAGGSYEQYF.

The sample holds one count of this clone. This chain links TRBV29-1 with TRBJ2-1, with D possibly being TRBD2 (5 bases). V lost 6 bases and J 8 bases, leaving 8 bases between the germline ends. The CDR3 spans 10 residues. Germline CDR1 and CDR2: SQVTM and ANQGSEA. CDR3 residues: CSVAGYEQFF. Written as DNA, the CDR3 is TGCAGCGTCGCGGGCTATGAGCAGTTCTTC.

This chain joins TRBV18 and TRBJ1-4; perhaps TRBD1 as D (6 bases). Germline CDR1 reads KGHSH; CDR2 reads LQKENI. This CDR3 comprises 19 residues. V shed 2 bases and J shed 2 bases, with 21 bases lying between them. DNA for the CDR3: TGTGCCAGCTCACCAAACGAAGGGGGACGGGCCTCCACTAATGAAAAACTGTTTTTT. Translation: CASSPNEGGRASTNEKLFF.

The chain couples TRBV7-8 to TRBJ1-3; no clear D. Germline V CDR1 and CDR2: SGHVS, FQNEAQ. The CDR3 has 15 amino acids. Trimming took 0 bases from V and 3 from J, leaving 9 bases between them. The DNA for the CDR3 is TGTGCCAGCAGCTTAGCGGAGGGTAATGGAAACACCATATATTTT. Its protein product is CASSLAEGNGNTIYF.

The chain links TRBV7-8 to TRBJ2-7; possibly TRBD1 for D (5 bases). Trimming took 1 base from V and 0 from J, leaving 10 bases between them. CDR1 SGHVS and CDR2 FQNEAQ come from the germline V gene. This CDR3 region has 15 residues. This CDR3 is CASSLGGHLSYEQYF. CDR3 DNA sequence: TGTGCCAGCAGCTTAGGAGGACACCTCTCCTACGAGCAGTACTTC.

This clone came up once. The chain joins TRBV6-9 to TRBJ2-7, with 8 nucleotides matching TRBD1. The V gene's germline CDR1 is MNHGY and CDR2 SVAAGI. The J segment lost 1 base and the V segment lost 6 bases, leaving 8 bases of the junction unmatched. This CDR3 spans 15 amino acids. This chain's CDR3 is CASSQGALRSYEQYF. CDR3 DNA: TGTGCCAGCAGCCAGGGGGCTCTAAGGTCCTACGAGCAGTACTTC.

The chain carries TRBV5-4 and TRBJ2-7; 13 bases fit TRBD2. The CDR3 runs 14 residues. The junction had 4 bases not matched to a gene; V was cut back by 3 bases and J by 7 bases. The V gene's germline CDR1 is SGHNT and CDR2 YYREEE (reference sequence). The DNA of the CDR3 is TGTGCCAGCAGCTCCCCGACTAGCGGGGGGGAGCAGTACTTC. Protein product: CASSSPTSGGEQYF.

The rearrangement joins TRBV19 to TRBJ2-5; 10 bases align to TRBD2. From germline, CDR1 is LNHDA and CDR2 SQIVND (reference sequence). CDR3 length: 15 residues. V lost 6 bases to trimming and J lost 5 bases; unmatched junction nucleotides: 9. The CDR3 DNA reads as TGTGCCAGTAGGCCAGCGGGAGGGCTAGTCGAGACCCAGTACTTC. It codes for CASRPAGGLVETQYF.

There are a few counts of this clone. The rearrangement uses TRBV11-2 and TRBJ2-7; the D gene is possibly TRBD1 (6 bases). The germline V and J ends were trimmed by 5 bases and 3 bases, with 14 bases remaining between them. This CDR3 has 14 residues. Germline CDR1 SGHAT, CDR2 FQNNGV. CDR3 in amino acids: CASSPGAGGYEQYF. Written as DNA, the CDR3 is TGTGCCAGCAGCCCAGGGGCGGGTGGCTACGAGCAGTACTTC.

The CDR3 DNA follows: TGTGCCAGCAGACTACGTCCCGGGACAGGGGCCTACGAGCAGTACTTC. This encodes CASRLRPGTGAYEQYF. This chain uses TRBV5-6 with TRBJ2-7; 10 nucleotides agree with TRBD1. This CDR3 has 16 amino acids. Germline lookup yields CDR1 SGHDT and CDR2 YYEEEE. With 5 bases clipped from V and 2 bases from J, the junction kept 10 bases outside the gene matches.

In DNA, the CDR3 is TGTGCCAGCAGGGGACTTAGCGGAGAGACCCAGTACTTC. This gives the protein CASRGLSGETQYF. V is TRBV5-6 and J is TRBJ2-5; D is possibly TRBD2 (6 bases). CDR1 and CDR2 (germline): SGHDT, YYEEEE. V dropped 5 bases and J dropped 4 bases, with 12 bases sitting between them. The CDR3 consists of 13 residues.

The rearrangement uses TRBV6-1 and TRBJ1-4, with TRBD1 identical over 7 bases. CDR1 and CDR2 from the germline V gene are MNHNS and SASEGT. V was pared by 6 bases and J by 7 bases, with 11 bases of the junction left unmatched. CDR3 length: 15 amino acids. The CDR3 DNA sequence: TGTGCCAGCAGCTTAGGGGGCAGGGGGAGTGAAAAACTGTTTTTT. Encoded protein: CASSLGGRGSEKLFF.

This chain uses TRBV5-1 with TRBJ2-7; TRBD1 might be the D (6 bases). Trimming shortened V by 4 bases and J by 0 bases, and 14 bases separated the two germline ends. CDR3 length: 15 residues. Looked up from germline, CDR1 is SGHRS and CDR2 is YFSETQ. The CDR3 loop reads CASSLIQGFSYEQYF. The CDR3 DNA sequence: TGCGCCAGCAGCCTAATTCAGGGGTTCTCCTACGAGCAGTACTTC.

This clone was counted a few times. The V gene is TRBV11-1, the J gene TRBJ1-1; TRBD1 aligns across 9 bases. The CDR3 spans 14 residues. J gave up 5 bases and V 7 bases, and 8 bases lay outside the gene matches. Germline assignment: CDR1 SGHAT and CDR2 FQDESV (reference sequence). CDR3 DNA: TGTGCCAGCATCGACAGGGGGGCGTGGACTGAAGCTTTCTTT. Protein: CASIDRGAWTEAFF.

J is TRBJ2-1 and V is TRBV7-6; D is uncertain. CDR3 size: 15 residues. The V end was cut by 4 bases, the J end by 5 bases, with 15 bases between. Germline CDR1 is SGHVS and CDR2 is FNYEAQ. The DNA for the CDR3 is TGTGCCAGCAGCTCCCCTTACCGGGTTAACAATGAGCAGTTCTTC. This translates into CASSSPYRVNNEQFF.

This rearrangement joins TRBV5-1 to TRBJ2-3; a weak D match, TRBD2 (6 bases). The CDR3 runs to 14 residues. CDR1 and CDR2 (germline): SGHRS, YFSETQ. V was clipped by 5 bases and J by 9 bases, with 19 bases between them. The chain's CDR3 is CASSSDPQGGTQYF. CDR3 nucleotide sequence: TGCGCCAGCAGTTCGGACCCTCAGGGAGGCACGCAGTATTTT.